Presented here are 10 T cell receptor beta chains from one specimen sequenced in a study of blood T cell repertoires in COVID-19 (dated by TCRdb to 2020 to 2022). The method behind the library was the immunoSEQ multiplex PCR assay. What TCRdb holds here is the immuneACCESS table cut down to in-frame rearrangements. Part of the clones is not present; checked against another copy, under half of the missing clones reflect an unresolved V gene, and the others are unexplained. Here the sample has 140,000 to 150,000 clones; around 80% occur a single time. The ten largest clones add up to 1.9% of the sample. The sample consisted of peripheral blood. The source of these receptors is an older woman with acute or convalescent COVID-19.

J is TRBJ2-3 and V is TRBV19; 7 bases are a match to TRBD1. Per the germline V gene, CDR1 is LNHDA and CDR2 is SQIVND (reference sequence). V lost 8 bases and J lost 4; bases outside the gene matches: 6. CDR3 size: 13 residues. CDR3: CASVGQFADTQYF. CDR3 in DNA: TGTGCCAGTGTGGGACAGTTCGCAGATACGCAGTATTTT.

This chain joins TRBV6-2 or TRBV6-3 and TRBJ2-7, with 13 nucleotides matching TRBD2. The CDR3 extends over 18 amino acids. CDR1 is MNHEY and CDR2 is SVGEGT in the germline V gene. Germline trimming cut 4 bases from V and 7 bases from J; bases unmatched to any gene: 16. The DNA of the CDR3 is TGTGCCAGCAGTTTTCCACTAGCGGGAGGGGCGTTGGTGGGAGAGCAGTACTTC. Its translation: CASSFPLAGGALVGEQYF.

The chain combines TRBV28 with TRBJ2-3; perhaps TRBD1 as D (6 bases). The germline CDR1 and CDR2 sequences are MDHEN and SYDVKM. Trimming took off 6 bases at V and 0 bases at J, with 13 bases between the two ends. This CDR3 comprises 15 residues. The CDR3 here is CASRPQGPSTDTQYF. The CDR3 region has the DNA TGTGCCAGCAGGCCACAGGGACCCAGCACAGATACGCAGTATTTT.

The rearrangement links TRBV7-6 to TRBJ1-3, with TRBD1 matching 7 bases. The V and J ends lost 5 bases and 3 bases, in that order; junction bases with no gene match: 10. In germline, CDR1 is SGHVS, CDR2 FNYEAQ. The CDR3 is 16 residues long. CDR3 in DNA: TGTGCCAGCAGCGCGGGACAGCTAGACGTTGGAAACACCATATATTTT. As protein: CASSAGQLDVGNTIYF.

DNA of the CDR3: TGTGCCAGCAGTTCTCTAGCGGGAGGGGGGGAGCAGTACTTC. The encoded protein is CASSSLAGGGEQYF. The chain joins TRBV6-5 to TRBJ2-7; TRBD2 matches at 12 bases. Per the germline V gene, CDR1 is MNHEY and CDR2 is SVGAGI. Unmatched junction bases numbered 5, after V lost 4 bases and J lost 7 bases. CDR3 size: 14 residues.

Remarks on this clone: The same CDR3 arises from other DNA sequences in this sample as well. The chain links TRBV6-5 to TRBJ2-5; D remains unclear. The CDR3 runs to 10 residues. Germline values: CDR1 MNHEY, CDR2 SVGAGI. The V and J ends lost 6 bases and 3 bases respectively, with 2 bases between them. CDR3 sequence: CASSEETQYF. The CDR3 DNA follows: TGTGCCAGCAGCGAAGAGACCCAGTACTTC.

The V call is TRBV4-1, the J call TRBJ2-3; 7 bases align to TRBD1. Trimming took 0 bases from V and 2 from J; bases not matched to a gene: 5. This CDR3 is built from 16 residues. Germline lookup yields CDR1 MGHRA and CDR2 YSYEKL. The CDR3 spells CASSQDLGGFTDTQYF. The CDR3 DNA sequence: TGCGCCAGCAGCCAAGATCTAGGGGGCTTCACAGATACGCAGTATTTT.

The chain carries TRBV30 and TRBJ1-6, with no clear D. CDR1 is GTSNPN, CDR2 SVGIG, per germline (reference sequence). V gave up 0 bases and J gave up 7 bases, with 10 bases separating them. The CDR3 extends over 14 amino acids. The CDR3 spells CAWSVNTPNSPLHF. The CDR3 nucleotides are TGTGCCTGGAGTGTAAACACCCCCAATTCACCCCTCCACTTT. Full variable domain (missing parts from reference TRBV30 and TRBJ1-6): SQTIHQWPATLVQPVGSPLSLECTVEGTSNPNLYWYRQAAGRGLQLLFYSVGIGQISSEVPQNLSASRPQDRQFILSSKKLLLSDSGFYLCAWSVNTPNSPLHFGNGTRLTVT.

Comments on this clone: A single base separates this from a much larger clone, so it may be a read error. The chain recombines TRBV7-2 with TRBJ2-7, with a tentative D call TRBD1 (6 bases). The CDR3 is made up of 12 amino acids. V was cut by 4 bases and J by 4 bases, with 8 bases left in between. Germline-derived CDR1 and CDR2 are SGHTA and FQGNSA. The CDR3, as DNA: TGTGCCAGCAGCTCCGACAGGTACGAGCAGTACTTC. Its translation is CASSSDRYEQYF. Filled out from reference TRBV7-2 and TRBJ2-7, the complete variable domain reads GAGVSQSPSNKVTEKGKDVELRCDPISGHTALYWYRQSLGQGLEFLIYFQGNSAPDKSGLPSDRFSAERTGGSVSTLTIQRTQQEDSAVYLCASSSDRYEQYFGPGTRLTVT.

The rearrangement joins TRBV27 to TRBJ1-4; TRBD1 might be the D (6 bases). Trimming took off 9 bases at V and 4 bases at J, with 12 bases between the two ends. In germline, CDR1 is MNHEY, CDR2 SMNVEV (reference sequence). CDR3 size: 13 residues. The CDR3 sequence: CASQGTLNEKLFF. The CDR3 DNA reads as TGTGCCAGTCAGGGGACCCTTAATGAAAAACTGTTTTTT.